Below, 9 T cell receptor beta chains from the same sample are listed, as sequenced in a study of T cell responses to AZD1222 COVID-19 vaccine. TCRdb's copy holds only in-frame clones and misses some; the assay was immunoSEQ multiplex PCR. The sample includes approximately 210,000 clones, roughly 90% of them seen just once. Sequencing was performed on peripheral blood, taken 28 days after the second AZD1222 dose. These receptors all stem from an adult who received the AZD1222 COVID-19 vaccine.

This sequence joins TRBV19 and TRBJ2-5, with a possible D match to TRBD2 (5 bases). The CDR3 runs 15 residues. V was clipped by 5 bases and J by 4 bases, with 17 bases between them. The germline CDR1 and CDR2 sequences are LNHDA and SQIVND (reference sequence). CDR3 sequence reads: CASSPGEFHRETQYF. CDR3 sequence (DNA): TGTGCCAGTAGTCCCGGGGAGTTTCATAGAGAGACCCAGTACTTC.

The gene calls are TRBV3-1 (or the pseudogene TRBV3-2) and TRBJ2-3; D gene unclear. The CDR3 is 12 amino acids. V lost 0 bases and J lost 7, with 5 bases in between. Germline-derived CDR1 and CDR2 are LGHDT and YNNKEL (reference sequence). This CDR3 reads CASSQESYTQYF. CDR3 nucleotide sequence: TGTGCCAGCAGCCAAGAGTCATATACGCAGTATTTT.

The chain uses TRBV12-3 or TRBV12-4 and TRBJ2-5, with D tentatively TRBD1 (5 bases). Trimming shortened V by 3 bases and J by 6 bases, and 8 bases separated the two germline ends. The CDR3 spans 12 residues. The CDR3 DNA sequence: TGTGCCAGCAGTTTTGACAGACAGACCCAGTACTTC. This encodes CASSFDRQTQYF.

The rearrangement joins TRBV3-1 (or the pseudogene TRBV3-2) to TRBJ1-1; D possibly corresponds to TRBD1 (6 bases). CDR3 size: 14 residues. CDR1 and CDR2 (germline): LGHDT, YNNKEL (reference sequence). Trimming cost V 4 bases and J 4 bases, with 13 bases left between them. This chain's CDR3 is CASSPRQGSTEAFF. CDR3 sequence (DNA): TGTGCCAGCAGCCCGCGGCAGGGGAGCACTGAAGCTTTCTTT.

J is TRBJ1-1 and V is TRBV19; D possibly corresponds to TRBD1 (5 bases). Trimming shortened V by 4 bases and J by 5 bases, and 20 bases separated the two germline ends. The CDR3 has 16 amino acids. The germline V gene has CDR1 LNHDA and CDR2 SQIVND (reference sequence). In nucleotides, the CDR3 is TGTGCCAGTAGTACCTGGGGCAGGGCGGAGGGAACTGAAGCTTTCTTT. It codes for CASSTWGRAEGTEAFF.

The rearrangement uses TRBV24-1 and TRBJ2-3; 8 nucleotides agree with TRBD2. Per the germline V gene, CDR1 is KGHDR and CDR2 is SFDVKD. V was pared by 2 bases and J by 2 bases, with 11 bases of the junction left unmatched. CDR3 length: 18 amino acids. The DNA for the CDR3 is TGTGCCACCAGTGATTGGGGGACTAGTCCCCTCGTCACAGATACGCAGTATTTT. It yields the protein CATSDWGTSPLVTDTQYF.

CDR3 in DNA: TGTGCCAGCAGCCCACAGGGGTCGAACACTGAAGCTTTCTTT. Amino acid sequence: CASSPQGSNTEAFF. This chain connects TRBV7-3 to TRBJ1-1; 7 bases are a match to TRBD1. Germline V gene lookup returns CDR1 SGHTA and CDR2 FQGTGA. The CDR3 runs to 14 residues. V gave up 5 bases and J gave up 1 base; unmatched junction bases: 4.

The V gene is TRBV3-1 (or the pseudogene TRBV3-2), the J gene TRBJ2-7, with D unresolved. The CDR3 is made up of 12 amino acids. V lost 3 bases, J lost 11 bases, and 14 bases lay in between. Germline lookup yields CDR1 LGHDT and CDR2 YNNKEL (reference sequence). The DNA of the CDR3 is TGTGCCAGCAGCCATGAGCATGGAGAGAAGTACTTC. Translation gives CASSHEHGEKYF.

The CDR3 loop reads CATSDSRQRNTEAFF. The CDR3 nucleotides read TGTGCCACCAGTGATTCTCGGCAGAGGAACACTGAAGCTTTCTTT. The chain has TRBV24-1 and TRBJ1-1; no clear D gene. This CDR3 is built from 15 residues. Looked up from germline, CDR1 is KGHDR and CDR2 is SFDVKD. Between the trimmed V and J ends, which lost 2 bases and 1 base, there was a span of 10 bases.